These 28 T cell receptor beta chains share one sample of origin, sequenced in a study of blood T cell repertoires in COVID-19. The protocol was immunoSEQ multiplex PCR, while the TCRdb copy is restricted to in-frame clones and leaves out a portion. This sample has 350,000 to 450,000 clones, with roughly 86% found just once. Source material: peripheral blood. These TCRs come from a human donor in a cohort sampled during active COVID-19.

DNA of the CDR3: TGTGCCAGCAGCTCACTCCGGAGGAGCTCCTACAATGAGCAGTTCTTC. It encodes CASSSLRRSSYNEQFF. J is TRBJ2-1 and V is TRBV5-5; the D gene is possibly TRBD2 (5 bases). This CDR3 has 16 amino acids. V was trimmed by 3 bases and J by 0 bases, leaving 13 bases between them. CDR1 is SGHKS, CDR2 YYEKEE, per germline (reference sequence).

The chain combines TRBV5-1 with TRBJ2-5; maybe TRBD2 (5 bases). V gave up 0 bases and J gave up 5 bases, with 17 bases separating them. This CDR3 comprises 16 residues. The germline V gene has CDR1 SGHRS and CDR2 YFSETQ. CDR3: CASSLGSSGFRETQYF. DNA for the CDR3: TGCGCCAGCAGCTTGGGTTCATCGGGGTTTCGGGAGACCCAGTACTTC.

This sequence joins TRBV27 and TRBJ2-3; D not certain. Trimming removed 5 bases at V and 6 bases at J, with 18 bases between. The CDR3 sequence is 15 residues long. Germline assignment: CDR1 MNHEY and CDR2 SMNVEV (reference sequence). The CDR3 bases are TGTGCCAGCAGTCCGTTTACCTACCCCCCGGATACGCAGTATTTT. This sequence encodes CASSPFTYPPDTQYF.

This clone is a singleton in its sample. This chain uses TRBV9 with TRBJ1-2; TRBD1 might be the D (5 bases). The CDR3 totals 13 residues. Trimming shortened V by 4 bases and J by 3 bases, and 10 bases separated the two germline ends. Germline CDR1 and CDR2: SGDLS and YYNGEE. The CDR3 reads CASSTQTDYGYTF. As DNA, the CDR3 is TGTGCCAGCAGCACTCAGACAGACTATGGCTACACCTTC.

The rearrangement joins TRBV5-1 to TRBJ2-7; 9 nucleotides match TRBD1. Trimming took 4 bases from V and 5 from J; bases not matched to a gene: 7. CDR1 and CDR2 (germline): SGHRS, YFSETQ. The CDR3 is 14 amino acids. The CDR3 DNA sequence: TGCGCCAGCAGCCTTAGGGACAGGGACGACGAGCAGTACTTC. This sequence encodes CASSLRDRDDEQYF. Full variable domain (remainder filled in from reference TRBV5-1 and TRBJ2-7): KAGVTQTPRYLIKTRGQQVTLSCSPISGHRSVSWYQQTPGQGLQFLFEYFSETQRNKGNFPGRFSGRQFSNSRSEMNVSTLELGDSALYLCASSLRDRDDEQYFGPGTRLTVT.

The chain uses TRBV19 and TRBJ2-1; 10 bases line up with TRBD2. J was trimmed by 14 bases and V by 8 bases; bases with no gene match: 12. Germline CDR1 and CDR2: LNHDA and SQIVND (reference sequence). This CDR3 region has 13 residues. CDR3 region: CASQMVSGGPEFF. CDR3 sequence (DNA): TGTGCCAGTCAAATGGTTAGCGGGGGGCCCGAGTTCTTC.

This sequence joins TRBV6-5 and TRBJ1-1; possibly TRBD1 for D (5 bases). The CDR3 loop spans 13 amino acids. Germline-derived CDR1 and CDR2 are MNHEY and SVGAGI. V lost 6 bases, J lost 2 bases, and 10 bases lay in between. The CDR3 sequence: CASRNGQNTEAFF. The CDR3 nucleotides read TGTGCCAGCAGGAACGGACAAAACACTGAAGCTTTCTTT.

The chain employs TRBV3-1 (or the pseudogene TRBV3-2) and TRBJ1-2; the match to TRBD1 covers 9 bases. V shed 4 bases, J shed 6 bases, and the junction held 6 bases outside the gene matches. The germline CDR1 and CDR2 sequences are LGHDT and YNNKEL (reference sequence). The CDR3 runs to 14 residues. CDR3 residues: CASSRLGQGNGYTF. The CDR3 DNA reads as TGTGCCAGCAGCCGCCTGGGACAGGGAAATGGCTACACCTTC.

V usage is TRBV9 and J usage is TRBJ2-1; 7 nucleotides match TRBD2. Germline-derived CDR1 and CDR2 are SGDLS and YYNGEE. With 4 bases clipped from V and 4 bases from J, the junction kept 11 bases outside the gene matches. This CDR3 region has 16 residues. This CDR3 is CASSPRVAGAYNEQFF. The CDR3 DNA follows: TGTGCCAGCAGCCCCAGGGTAGCGGGCGCGTACAATGAGCAGTTCTTC.

The genes are TRBV5-4 and TRBJ1-2, with TRBD1 matching 8 bases. The CDR3 covers 13 residues. The germline gives CDR1 SGHNT, CDR2 YYREEE (reference sequence). Unmatched junction bases numbered 2, after V lost 1 base and J lost 6 bases. CDR3 sequence (DNA): TGTGCCAGCAGCTTGTCGACAGGGGATGGCTACACCTTC. Its protein product is CASSLSTGDGYTF.

The genes are TRBV7-8 and TRBJ1-2; D not resolved. The V and J ends lost 5 bases and 2 bases respectively, with 21 bases between them. The V gene's germline CDR1 is SGHVS and CDR2 FQNEAQ. CDR3 length equals 17 residues. DNA for the CDR3: TGTGCCAGCAGCCGGAGGGAGCCCCTAGGGTCCAACTATGGCTACACCTTC. This translates into CASSRREPLGSNYGYTF.

The V call is TRBV12-3 or TRBV12-4, the J call TRBJ2-1, with D unresolved. The CDR3 consists of 13 residues. V lost 3 bases and J 3 bases, leaving 6 bases between the germline ends. In DNA, the CDR3 is TGTGCCAGCAGTTTGGCGGTCTACAATGAGCAGTTCTTC. It translates to CASSLAVYNEQFF.

The chain combines TRBV5-1 with TRBJ2-6; 9 bases are a match to TRBD1. The CDR3 is 17 residues long. Trimming at V came to 0 bases and at J to 0 bases, leaving 1 base not matched to a gene. CDR1 and CDR2 (germline): SGHRS, YFSETQ. The CDR3 spells CASSLGQGVSGANVLTF. DNA of the CDR3: TGCGCCAGCAGCTTGGGACAGGGGGTCTCTGGGGCCAACGTCCTGACTTTC.

V gene TRBV10-2 combines with J gene TRBJ1-5; D perhaps matches TRBD1 (6 bases). This CDR3 contains 14 residues. The V end was cut by 10 bases, the J end by 3 bases, with 16 bases between. CDR1 and CDR2 (germline): WSHSY, SAAADI. The CDR3 here is CATHVTGTNQPQHF. CDR3 DNA: TGCGCCACCCATGTTACAGGGACCAATCAGCCCCAGCATTTT.

The chain is built from TRBV5-1 and TRBJ1-1; 8 nucleotides line up with TRBD1. J lost 8 bases, V lost 4 bases, and 10 bases had no gene match. In germline, CDR1 is SGHRS, CDR2 YFSETQ. This CDR3 region has 14 residues. Here the CDR3 DNA reads TGCGCCAGCAGCCCCCTGGGGCAGGGGGCGGAAGCTTTCTTT. Its protein product is CASSPLGQGAEAFF.

The chain couples TRBV28 to TRBJ2-3; D ambiguous. The germline gives CDR1 MDHEN, CDR2 SYDVKM. V lost 4 bases and J lost 2, with 10 bases in between. This CDR3 has 14 residues. The CDR3 region has the DNA TGTGCCAGCAGTTCCGCAGAATACACAGATACGCAGTATTTT. This codes for CASSSAEYTDTQYF.

A few counts support this clone. This chain uses TRBV7-9 with TRBJ2-1; 7 bases fit TRBD2. With 5 bases clipped from V and 0 bases from J, the junction kept 13 bases outside the gene matches. The germline CDR1 and CDR2 sequences are SEHNR and FQNEAQ (reference sequence). This CDR3 has 18 residues. CDR3 DNA sequence: TGTGCCAGCAGCCTAAGCGGGGACTTTCAATCCTCCTACAATGAGCAGTTCTTC. It is translated as CASSLSGDFQSSYNEQFF.

This clone was observed a single time. This chain joins TRBV7-9 and TRBJ2-7; D not certain. Germline-derived CDR1 and CDR2 are SEHNR and FQNEAQ (reference sequence). Trimming took off 6 bases at V and 2 bases at J, with 8 bases between the two ends. This CDR3 has 12 amino acids. Here the CDR3 reads CASRAETYEQYF. The CDR3 region has the DNA TGTGCCAGCAGGGCGGAAACCTACGAGCAGTACTTC. Together with reference TRBV7-9 and TRBJ2-7, the CDR3 gives the full variable domain: DTGVSQNPRHKITKRGQNVTFRCDPISEHNRLYWYRQTLGQGPEFLTYFQNEAQLEKSRLLSDRFSAERPKGSFSTLEIQRTEQGDSAMYLCASRAETYEQYFGPGTRLTVT.

The CDR3 here is CASSLRTGDTEAFF. CDR3 coding DNA: TGTGCCAGCAGCCTGCGGACAGGAGACACTGAAGCTTTCTTT. This chain uses TRBV11-2 with TRBJ1-1; 7 positions match TRBD1. Per germline, CDR1 SGHAT and CDR2 FQNNGV. The junction had 6 bases not matched to a gene; V was cut back by 5 bases and J by 3 bases. The CDR3 extends over 14 amino acids.

V and J are TRBV15 and TRBJ1-2; possible D gene TRBD1, 6 bases. The CDR3 contains 15 residues. With 1 base removed from V and 5 bases from J, the gap between germline ends came to 14 bases. Germline V gives CDR1 LNHNV, CDR2 YYDKDF (reference sequence). This CDR3 reads CATSRVQTGAYGYTF. The CDR3 DNA reads as TGTGCCACCAGCAGAGTCCAGACAGGCGCATATGGCTACACCTTC.

The rearrangement links TRBV19 to TRBJ2-7, with TRBD1 matching over 11 bases. J lost 1 base, V lost 4 bases, and 3 bases had no gene match. Germline CDR1 LNHDA, CDR2 SQIVND (reference sequence). The CDR3 totals 15 residues. The CDR3 DNA reads TGTGCCAGTAGTAGGACAGGGGGCCTATCCTACGAGCAGTACTTC. This gives the protein CASSRTGGLSYEQYF.

The CDR3 region is CASSPGASETQYF. Written as DNA, the CDR3 is TGTGCCAGCTCACCAGGAGCTTCTGAGACCCAGTACTTC. This chain connects TRBV18 to TRBJ2-5; the D is unclear. V was cut by 2 bases and J by 5 bases, with 9 bases left in between. From germline, CDR1 is KGHSH and CDR2 LQKENI. The CDR3 totals 13 residues.

The chain uses TRBV5-6 and TRBJ1-1; D is possibly TRBD1 (5 bases). V was trimmed by 5 bases and J by 5 bases, leaving 16 bases between them. Looked up from germline, CDR1 is SGHDT and CDR2 is YYEEEE. The length of the CDR3 is 14 residues. CDR3 coding DNA: TGTGCCAGCAGTATAATAGGGGAACAGACTGAAGCTTTCTTT. Protein sequence: CASSIIGEQTEAFF.

The V and J genes are TRBV20-1 and TRBJ2-5; the match to TRBD2 covers 9 bases. V dropped 3 bases and J dropped 2; count of bases not matched to a gene: 4. CDR1 is DFQATT and CDR2 is SNEGSKA in the germline V gene (reference sequence). This CDR3 contains 14 residues. The chain's CDR3 is CSASGGGAQETQYF. The CDR3 DNA sequence: TGCAGTGCTAGTGGCGGGGGGGCTCAAGAGACCCAGTACTTC.

The chain combines TRBV3-1 (or the pseudogene TRBV3-2) with TRBJ2-1; 7 bases align to TRBD2. Germline CDR1 and CDR2: LGHDT and YNNKEL (reference sequence). The CDR3 is made up of 16 amino acids. V was pared by 1 base and J by 5 bases, with 8 bases of the junction left unmatched. CDR3 nucleotides: TGTGCCAGCAGCCAAGTTTCGCGGGAGCCTAACAATGAGCAGTTCTTC. It translates to CASSQVSREPNNEQFF.

This clone was seen a few times. V usage is TRBV5-1 and J usage is TRBJ2-2; the match to TRBD2 covers 7 bases. CDR3 length equals 15 residues. Germline V gives CDR1 SGHRS, CDR2 YFSETQ. With 3 bases clipped from V and 6 bases from J, the junction kept 8 bases outside the gene matches. The CDR3 loop is CASSSERGGPGELFF. The CDR3, as DNA: TGCGCCAGCAGCTCCGAAAGGGGAGGGCCCGGGGAGCTGTTTTTT. The complete variable domain, with remaining parts taken from reference TRBV5-1 and TRBJ2-2, reads KAGVTQTPRYLIKTRGQQVTLSCSPISGHRSVSWYQQTPGQGLQFLFEYFSETQRNKGNFPGRFSGRQFSNSRSEMNVSTLELGDSALYLCASSSERGGPGELFFGEGSRLTVL.

V usage is TRBV5-1 and J usage is TRBJ2-3, with 10 bases fitting TRBD1. V shed 4 bases, J shed 5 bases, and the junction held 7 bases outside the gene matches. The CDR3 has 15 residues. Per germline, CDR1 SGHRS and CDR2 YFSETQ. The CDR3 DNA reads as TGCGCCAGCAGCACAGGACAGGGGGATATAGATACGCAGTATTTT. Its translation is CASSTGQGDIDTQYF.

The gene calls are TRBV6-6 and TRBJ2-2; TRBD2 matches 9 bases. V trimming: 8 bases; J trimming: 1 base; junction bases outside the gene matches: 8. Germline loops: CDR1 MNHNY, CDR2 SVGAGI (reference sequence). This CDR3 has 16 amino acids. The CDR3 loop is CASVPRLAENTGELFF. The CDR3 region has the DNA TGTGCCAGCGTACCACGACTAGCGGAGAACACCGGGGAGCTGTTTTTT.